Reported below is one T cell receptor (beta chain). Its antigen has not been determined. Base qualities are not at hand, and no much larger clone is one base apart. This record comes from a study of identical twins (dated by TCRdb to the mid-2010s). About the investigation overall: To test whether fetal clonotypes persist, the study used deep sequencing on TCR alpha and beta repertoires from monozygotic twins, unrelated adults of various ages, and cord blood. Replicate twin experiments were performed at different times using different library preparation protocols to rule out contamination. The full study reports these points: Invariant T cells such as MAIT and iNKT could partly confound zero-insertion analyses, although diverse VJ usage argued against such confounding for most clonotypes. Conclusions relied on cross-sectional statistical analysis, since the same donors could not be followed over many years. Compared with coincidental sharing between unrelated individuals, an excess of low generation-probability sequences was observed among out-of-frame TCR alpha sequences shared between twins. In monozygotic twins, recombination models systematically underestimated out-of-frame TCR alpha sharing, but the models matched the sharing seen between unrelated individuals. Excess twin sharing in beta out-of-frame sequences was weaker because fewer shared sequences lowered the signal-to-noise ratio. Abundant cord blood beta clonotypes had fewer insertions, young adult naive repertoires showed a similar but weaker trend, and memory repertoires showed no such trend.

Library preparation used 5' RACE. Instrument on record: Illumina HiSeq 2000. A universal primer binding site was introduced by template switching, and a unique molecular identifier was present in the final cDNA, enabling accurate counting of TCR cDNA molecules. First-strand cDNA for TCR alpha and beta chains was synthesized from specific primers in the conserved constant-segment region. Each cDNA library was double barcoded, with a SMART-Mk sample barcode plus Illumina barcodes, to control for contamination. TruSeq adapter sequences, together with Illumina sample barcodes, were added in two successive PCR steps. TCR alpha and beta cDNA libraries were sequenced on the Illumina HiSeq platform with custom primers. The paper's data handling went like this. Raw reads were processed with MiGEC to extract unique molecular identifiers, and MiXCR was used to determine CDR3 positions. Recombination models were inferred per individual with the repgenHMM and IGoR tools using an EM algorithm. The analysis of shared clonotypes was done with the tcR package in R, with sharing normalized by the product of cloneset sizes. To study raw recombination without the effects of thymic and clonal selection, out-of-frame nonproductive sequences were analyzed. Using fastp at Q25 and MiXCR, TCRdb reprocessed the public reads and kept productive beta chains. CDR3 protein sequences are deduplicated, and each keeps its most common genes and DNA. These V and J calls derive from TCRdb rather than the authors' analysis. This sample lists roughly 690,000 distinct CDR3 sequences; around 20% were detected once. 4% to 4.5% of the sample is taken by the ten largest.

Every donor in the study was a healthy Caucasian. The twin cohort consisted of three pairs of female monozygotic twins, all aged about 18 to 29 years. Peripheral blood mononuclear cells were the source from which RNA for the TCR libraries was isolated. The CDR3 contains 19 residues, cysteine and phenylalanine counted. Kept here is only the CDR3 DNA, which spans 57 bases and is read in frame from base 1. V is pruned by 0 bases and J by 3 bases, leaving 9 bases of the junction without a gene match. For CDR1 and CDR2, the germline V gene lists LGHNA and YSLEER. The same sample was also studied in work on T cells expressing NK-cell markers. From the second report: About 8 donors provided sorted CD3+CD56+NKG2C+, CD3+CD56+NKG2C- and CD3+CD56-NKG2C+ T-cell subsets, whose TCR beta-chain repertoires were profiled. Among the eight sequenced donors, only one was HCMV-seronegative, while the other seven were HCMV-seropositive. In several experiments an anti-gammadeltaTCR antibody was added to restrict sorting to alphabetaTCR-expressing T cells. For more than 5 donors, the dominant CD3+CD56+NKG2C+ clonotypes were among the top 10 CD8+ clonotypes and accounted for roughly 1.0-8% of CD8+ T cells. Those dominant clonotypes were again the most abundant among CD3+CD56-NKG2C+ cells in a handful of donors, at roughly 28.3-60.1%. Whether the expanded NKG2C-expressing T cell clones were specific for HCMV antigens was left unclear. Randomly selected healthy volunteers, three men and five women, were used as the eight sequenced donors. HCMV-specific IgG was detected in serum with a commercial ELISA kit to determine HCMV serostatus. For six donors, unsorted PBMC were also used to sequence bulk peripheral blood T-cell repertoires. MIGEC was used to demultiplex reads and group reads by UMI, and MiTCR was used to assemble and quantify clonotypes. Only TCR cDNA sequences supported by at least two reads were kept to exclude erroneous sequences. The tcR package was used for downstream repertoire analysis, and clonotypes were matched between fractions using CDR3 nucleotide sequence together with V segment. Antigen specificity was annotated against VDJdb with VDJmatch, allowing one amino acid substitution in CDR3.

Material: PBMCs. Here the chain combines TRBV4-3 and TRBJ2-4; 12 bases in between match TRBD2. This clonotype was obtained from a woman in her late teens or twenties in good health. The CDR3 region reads CASSQDASGRGSGKNIQYF. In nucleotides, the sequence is TGCGCCAGCAGCCAAGATGCTAGCGGGAGGGGGAGTGGCAAAAACATTCAGTACTTC.